This entry is about one T cell receptor (beta chain). TCRdb passed the 5' RACE reads through MiXCR, listing each CDR3 protein once. The sample includes 150,000 to 200,000 distinct CDR3 sequences, approximately 6.8% seen only once; the top ten take about 2.5%. This sample was taken from a study of T cells after yellow fever vaccination. The V gene lost 0 bases and the J gene lost 2 bases, with 13 bases spanning the gap. The CDR3 runs 15 residues. Germline V gene data show CDR1 as DFQATT and CDR2 as SNEGSKA (reference sequence). This TCR came from a man between 18 and 35 years old who received the YFV17D yellow fever vaccine. Material: CD4+ T cells sorted from PBMCs, obtained 5 days after the first yellow fever vaccination. The chain has TRBV20-1 and TRBJ1-2; D is uncertain. The CDR3 bases are TGCAGTGCTAGAGATCCTATACACAAAAACTATGGCTACACCTTC. Amino acid sequence: CSARDPIHKNYGYTF.